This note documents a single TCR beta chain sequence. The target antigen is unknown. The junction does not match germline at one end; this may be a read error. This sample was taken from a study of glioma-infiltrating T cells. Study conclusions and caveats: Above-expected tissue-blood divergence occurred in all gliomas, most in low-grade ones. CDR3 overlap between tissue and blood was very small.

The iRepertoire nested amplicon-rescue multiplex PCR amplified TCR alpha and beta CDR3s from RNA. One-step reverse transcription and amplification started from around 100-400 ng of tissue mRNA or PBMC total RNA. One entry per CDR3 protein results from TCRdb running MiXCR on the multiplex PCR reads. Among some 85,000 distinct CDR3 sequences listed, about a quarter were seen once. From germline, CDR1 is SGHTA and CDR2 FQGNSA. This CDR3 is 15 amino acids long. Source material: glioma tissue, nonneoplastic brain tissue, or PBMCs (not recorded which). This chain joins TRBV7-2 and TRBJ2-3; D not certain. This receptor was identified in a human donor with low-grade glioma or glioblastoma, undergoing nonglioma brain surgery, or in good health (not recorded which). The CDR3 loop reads CASSSHQLGTDTKYF. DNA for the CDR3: TGTGCCAGCAGCTCCCATCAGTTAGGTACAGATACGAAGTATTTT.